The 30 T cell receptor beta chains below come from one sample, sequenced in a study of patients and donors after allogeneic stem cell transplantation. Each CDR3 protein gets one entry after TCRdb re-called the RT-PCR reads with MiXCR. The data hold approximately 27,000 distinct CDR3 sequences, with 8.1% observed a single time. What was sequenced was blood, either unsorted or a sorted T cell fraction (not recorded which). The receptor source for this set is a human donor who was either an allogeneic HSCT recipient or a stem cell or donor lymphocyte infusion donor (not recorded which). It is not recorded whose cells these are; they may come from a transplant donor.

This clonotype was detected ten times or more. The chain is built from TRBV2 and TRBJ1-6, with D possibly being TRBD1 (5 bases). V was trimmed by 8 bases and J by 6 bases, leaving 11 bases between them. The CDR3 contains 13 residues. Germline CDR1 and CDR2: SNHLY and FYNNEI. CDR3 residues: CASLGDGNSPLHF. In DNA, the CDR3 is TGTGCCAGCTTGGGGGATGGTAATTCACCCCTCCACTTT.

This chain joins TRBV7-9 and TRBJ1-2; 10 bases are shared with TRBD1. J gave up 6 bases and V 4 bases, and 11 bases lay outside the gene matches. Germline CDR1 reads SEHNR; CDR2 reads FQNEAQ (reference sequence). This CDR3 contains 16 residues. CDR3 amino acids: CASSSRWLGQGNGYTF. As DNA, the CDR3 is TGTGCCAGCAGCTCGAGATGGTTGGGACAGGGGAATGGCTACACCTTC.

The CDR3 DNA reads TGTGCCATTGGGACAGGGGAGGCGAGAGGCTACACCTTC. It specifies CAIGTGEARGYTF. The chain joins TRBV10-3 to TRBJ1-2, with 10 bases lining up with TRBD1. CDR1 and CDR2 from the germline V gene are ENHRY and SYGVKD. Losses at the gene ends were 9 bases for V and 8 bases for J; bases not matched to a gene: 9. The CDR3 has 13 amino acids.

The sample holds a few counts of this clonotype. The chain has TRBV6-8 and TRBJ1-2, with TRBD1 matching 9 bases. This CDR3 is 13 amino acids long. Germline CDR1 is MNHGY and CDR2 is SAAAGT. Unmatched junction bases numbered 2, after V lost 8 bases and J lost 1 base. The CDR3 reads CASRDRVNYGYTF. CDR3 nucleotide sequence: TGTGCCAGCCGGGACAGGGTTAACTATGGCTACACCTTC.

Ten or more counts support this clonotype. The CDR3 sequence is CASSFRDRGSGTQYF. CDR3 nucleotide sequence: TGTGCCAGCAGCTTCCGGGACAGGGGATCTGGGACCCAGTACTTC. This rearrangement joins TRBV7-9 to TRBJ2-5; 10 bases are shared with TRBD1. The CDR3 has 15 residues. The germline V gene encodes CDR1 SEHNR and CDR2 FQNEAQ (reference sequence). V lost 3 bases and J lost 7; bases outside the gene matches: 8.

This clonotype occurred many times. Here the CDR3 DNA reads TGTGCCACCAGTGACCCGGGCCCACTAGCGGGAACGTCCAATGAGCAGTTCTTC. Its protein product is CATSDPGPLAGTSNEQFF. The V call is TRBV24-1, the J call TRBJ2-1, with TRBD2 matching 10 bases. V dropped 4 bases and J dropped 6; count of bases not matched to a gene: 14. The CDR3 is 18 residues long. CDR1 and CDR2 (germline): KGHDR, SFDVKD.

This clonotype appeared a few times. The chain recombines TRBV28 with TRBJ1-5; no reliable D call. Germline V gene data show CDR1 as MDHEN and CDR2 as SYDVKM. The CDR3 is made up of 15 amino acids. V lost 3 bases to trimming and J lost 2 bases, with 11 bases between them. Here the CDR3 reads CASSFPGGGNQPQHF. CDR3 nucleotides: TGTGCCAGCAGTTTCCCCGGTGGAGGCAATCAGCCCCAGCATTTT.

This clonotype came up a few times. V is TRBV6-1 and J is TRBJ1-1; TRBD1 matches 9 bases. The CDR3 is 15 residues long. J was trimmed by 4 bases and V by 7 bases; bases with no gene match: 10. The germline V gene encodes CDR1 MNHNS and CDR2 SASEGT. The CDR3 loop reads CASTWDRARGTEAFF. CDR3 DNA: TGTGCCAGCACTTGGGACAGGGCCAGAGGCACTGAAGCTTTCTTT.

This clonotype ranks as medium-sized (0.01 to 0.1%). The gene calls are TRBV13 and TRBJ2-3; D gene unclear. Trimming removed 3 bases at V and 1 base at J, with 2 bases between. The CDR3 is 12 amino acids. Germline-derived CDR1 and CDR2 are PRHDT and FYEKMQ (reference sequence). The CDR3 loop reads CASSFGTDTQYF. The CDR3 DNA follows: TGTGCCAGCAGCTTCGGCACAGATACGCAGTATTTT.

V is TRBV5-4 and J is TRBJ2-3, with a tentative D call TRBD2 (5 bases). This CDR3 spans 15 amino acids. V lost 0 bases and J 2 bases, leaving 10 bases between the germline ends. Looked up from germline, CDR1 is SGHNT and CDR2 is YYREEE (reference sequence). The CDR3 DNA sequence: TGTGCCAGCAGCTTGGAAACGGGGTCCACAGATACGCAGTATTTT. This gives the protein CASSLETGSTDTQYF.

The rearrangement links TRBV4-1 to TRBJ2-7; D is perhaps TRBD1 (5 bases). CDR3 length: 15 amino acids. Trimming removed 7 bases from V and 3 bases from J, with 19 bases in between. Germline V gives CDR1 MGHRA, CDR2 YSYEKL. The CDR3 DNA follows: TGCGCCAGCATCAAACGTCGCCCGGACAACTACGAGCAGTACTTC. It translates to CASIKRRPDNYEQYF.

This clonotype was seen many times. The chain joins TRBV3-1 to TRBJ2-5; 7 nucleotides align to TRBD1. The CDR3 extends over 15 amino acids. The germline V gene encodes CDR1 LGHDT and CDR2 YNNKEL (reference sequence). V gave up 1 base and J gave up 1 base; unmatched junction bases: 3. CDR3 nucleotides: TGTGCCAGCAGCCAAGGGGACAGCTCCCAAGAGACCCAGTACTTC. This codes for CASSQGDSSQETQYF.

Within the sample, this clonotype is medium-sized (0.01 to 0.1%). The CDR3: CASRMGGQDQAFF. CDR3 sequence (DNA): TGTGCCAGCAGAATGGGCGGACAGGATCAAGCTTTCTTT. V and J are TRBV7-9 and TRBJ1-1, with 7 bases identical to TRBD1. V was pared by 6 bases and J by 9 bases, with 10 bases of the junction left unmatched. This CDR3 spans 13 amino acids. Germline loops: CDR1 SEHNR, CDR2 FQNEAQ (reference sequence). The full variable domain, completed using reference TRBV7-9 and TRBJ1-1, is DTGVSQNPRHKITKRGQNVTFRCDPISEHNRLYWYRQTLGQGPEFLTYFQNEAQLEKSRLLSDRFSAERPKGSFSTLEIQRTEQGDSAMYLCASRMGGQDQAFFGQGTRLTVV.

The chain links TRBV2 to TRBJ2-7, with TRBD2 as a possible D gene (5 bases). The CDR3 has 14 amino acids. Trimming stripped 2 bases from V and 11 bases from J, with 19 bases between. Germline V gene data show CDR1 as SNHLY and CDR2 as FYNNEI. CDR3 sequence: CASSELGQAHGEYF. The CDR3, as DNA: TGTGCCAGCAGTGAATTAGGTCAGGCGCACGGGGAGTACTTC.

This chain uses TRBV7-2 with TRBJ2-5; D is undetermined. The CDR3 loop spans 12 amino acids. V was clipped by 3 bases and J by 5 bases, with 7 bases between them. CDR1 and CDR2 from the germline V gene are SGHTA and FQGNSA. The CDR3 protein is CASSLNRETQYF. In nucleotides, the CDR3 is TGTGCCAGCAGCTTGAACCGGGAGACCCAGTACTTC.

This clonotype was observed at least ten times. The V call is TRBV11-3, the J call TRBJ2-1, with a tentative D call TRBD1 (6 bases). There are 14 residues in the CDR3. Trimming took 5 bases from V and 7 from J, leaving 15 bases between them. Germline V lookup: CDR1 SGHNT, CDR2 YENEEA. The CDR3 coding sequence is TGTGCCAGCAGCGTAGGACAGACTTCAAATGAGCAGTTCTTC. This gives the protein CASSVGQTSNEQFF.

In this sample, this clonotype turned up a few times. At one boundary the junction diverges from the germline segment, which might be a read error. This chain links TRBV7-7 with TRBJ1-2; D perhaps matches TRBD1 (6 bases). This CDR3 region has 15 residues. CDR1 is SSHAT and CDR2 is FNYEAQ in the germline V gene (reference sequence). The CDR3 coding sequence is TGTGCTAGCAGCTTAGCAGAGGGGGGGGTCTATGGCTACACCTTC. Protein sequence: CASSLAEGGVYGYTF.

This clonotype has at least ten counts. The chain carries TRBV7-9 and TRBJ2-1; D unresolved. Germline-derived CDR1 and CDR2 are SEHNR and FQNEAQ (reference sequence). Deletions cut 6 bases from V and 4 bases from J, with 13 bases between. There are 14 residues in the CDR3. The CDR3 DNA sequence: TGTGCCAGCAGTCCTCCCCCGGAGTACAATGAGCAGTTCTTC. It yields the protein CASSPPPEYNEQFF.

V and J are TRBV10-3 and TRBJ1-1; D gene unclear. V dropped 2 bases and J dropped 0 bases, with 7 bases sitting between them. This CDR3 comprises 14 residues. Germline V gene sequence: CDR1 ENHRY, CDR2 SYGVKD. CDR3 nucleotide sequence: TGTGCCATCAGTGAGGACTACGTGAACACTGAAGCTTTCTTT. This sequence encodes CAISEDYVNTEAFF.

This clonotype was picked up many times. The chain couples TRBV12-3 or TRBV12-4 to TRBJ1-2, with D unresolved. The CDR3 has 16 residues. V gave up 5 bases and J gave up 7 bases, with 23 bases separating them. The CDR3 DNA reads TGTGCCAGCAGTCCAACATCAGCCGCGGGGTGGTTTGGCTACACCTTC. Amino acid sequence: CASSPTSAAGWFGYTF.

This clonotype was observed at least ten times. The rearrangement links TRBV5-4 to TRBJ2-3; TRBD2 matches at 8 bases. The J segment lost 0 bases and the V segment lost 4 bases, leaving 4 bases of the junction unmatched. The CDR3 has 15 amino acids. Germline V gene sequence: CDR1 SGHNT, CDR2 YYREEE (reference sequence). The CDR3 DNA reads TGTGCCAGCAGCATGCGGGGGGTTAGCACAGATACGCAGTATTTT. This gives the protein CASSMRGVSTDTQYF.

Many counts were recorded for this clonotype. The chain couples TRBV12-3 or TRBV12-4 to TRBJ2-5; perhaps TRBD2 as D (6 bases). Trimming shortened V by 6 bases and J by 4 bases, and 18 bases separated the two germline ends. The CDR3 is 15 residues long. The CDR3 reads CASRPGTLTGETQYF. Written as DNA, the CDR3 is TGTGCCAGCAGACCCGGGACTCTCACCGGAGAGACCCAGTACTTC.

This clonotype has more than one count but fewer than ten. This chain links TRBV9 with TRBJ1-3; TRBD1 is a possible D gene (5 bases). Per germline, CDR1 SGDLS and CDR2 YYNGEE. This CDR3 spans 15 amino acids. V dropped 2 bases and J dropped 3 bases, with 12 bases sitting between them. The CDR3 is CASSVAGTFGNTIYF. The CDR3 coding sequence is TGTGCCAGCAGCGTGGCAGGGACTTTTGGAAACACCATATATTTT.

Ten or more counts support this clonotype. This chain uses TRBV9 with TRBJ2-7; tentative D call: TRBD1 (6 bases). CDR3 size: 15 residues. CDR1 SGDLS and CDR2 YYNGEE come from the germline V gene. Trimming removed 4 bases at V and 0 bases at J, with 14 bases between. CDR3 amino acids: CASSRAGVSSYEQYF. As DNA, the CDR3 is TGTGCCAGCAGCAGGGCAGGGGTTAGCTCCTACGAGCAGTACTTC.

This clonotype turned up a few times. The chain couples TRBV7-3 to TRBJ2-3, with 8 bases identical to TRBD2. The CDR3 is 15 residues long. CDR1 and CDR2 (germline): SGHTA, FQGTGA. V lost 3 bases and J lost 1; bases outside the gene matches: 3. CDR3 sequence reads: CASSFGGGRTDTQYF. As DNA, the CDR3 is TGTGCCAGCAGCTTCGGCGGGGGGCGCACAGATACGCAGTATTTT.

The chain recombines TRBV5-5 with TRBJ1-2; the D gene is possibly TRBD1 (5 bases). The V gene's germline CDR1 is SGHKS and CDR2 YYEKEE (reference sequence). Deletions cut 6 bases from V and 0 bases from J, with 15 bases between. The CDR3 has 15 amino acids. In DNA form, the CDR3 reads TGTGCCAGCATGACAGTCACATACACTAACTATGGCTACACCTTC. Translation gives CASMTVTYTNYGYTF.

This clonotype was found many times. The chain recombines TRBV6-2 or TRBV6-3 with TRBJ2-2, with TRBD2 as a possible D gene (7 bases). The CDR3 totals 17 residues. Germline V gene sequence: CDR1 MNHEY, CDR2 SVGEGT. V was pared by 1 base and J by 0 bases, with 12 bases between. This CDR3 is CASSYLGGPANTGELFF. The DNA of the CDR3 is TGTGCCAGCAGTTACTTGGGGGGGCCCGCGAACACCGGGGAGCTGTTTTTT.

By share of the sample, this clonotype is medium-sized. J is TRBJ1-1 and V is TRBV4-1, with D unclear. CDR3 length: 13 amino acids. Trimming took off 5 bases at V and 2 bases at J, with 9 bases between the two ends. From germline, CDR1 is MGHRA and CDR2 YSYEKL. Written as DNA, the CDR3 is TGCGCCAGCAGCTACCGGGTTAACACTGAAGCTTTCTTT. This sequence encodes CASSYRVNTEAFF.

This clonotype was seen many times. V gene TRBV7-9 combines with J gene TRBJ2-1, with TRBD2 matching 10 bases. The CDR3 is 16 amino acids. The trim removed 1 base at V and 7 bases at J, leaving 7 bases unmatched. CDR1 SEHNR and CDR2 FQNEAQ come from the germline V gene (reference sequence). In nucleotides, the CDR3 is TGTGCCAGCAGCTTAGACGGTAGCGGGAGGTGGAATGAGCAGTTCTTC. It translates to CASSLDGSGRWNEQFF.

With regard to this clonotype: A much more abundant neighbour one base away suggests this may be a read error. This chain uses TRBV10-1 with TRBJ2-1, with D tentatively TRBD2 (5 bases). V dropped 1 base and J dropped 10 bases, with 17 bases sitting between them. CDR1 and CDR2 (germline): WNHNN, SYGVQD (reference sequence). The CDR3 covers 15 residues. In DNA form, the CDR3 reads TGCGCCAGCAGTGAGTTCTCGGGGTGGCCCAGGGAGCAGTTCTTC. This sequence encodes CASSEFSGWPREQFF.